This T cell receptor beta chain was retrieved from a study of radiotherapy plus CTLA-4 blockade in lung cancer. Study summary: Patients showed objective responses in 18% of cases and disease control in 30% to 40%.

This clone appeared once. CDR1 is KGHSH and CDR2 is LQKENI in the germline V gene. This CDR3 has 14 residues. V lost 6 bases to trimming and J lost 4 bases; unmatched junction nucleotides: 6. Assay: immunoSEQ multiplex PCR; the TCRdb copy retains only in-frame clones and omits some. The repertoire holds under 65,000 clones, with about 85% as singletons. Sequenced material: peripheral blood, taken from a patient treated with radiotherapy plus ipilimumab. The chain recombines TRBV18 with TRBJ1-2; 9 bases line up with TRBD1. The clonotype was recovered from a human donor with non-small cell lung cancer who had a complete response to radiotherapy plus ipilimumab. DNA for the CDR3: TGTGCCAGCTCTCCCGGGACAGGGACCTATGGCTACACCTTC. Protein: CASSPGTGTYGYTF.